This entry concerns a single T cell receptor (beta chain). The authors' processing: Nucleated cell number was recorded as an estimate derived from reference gene primer amplification. TCRdb keeps only in-frame clones here, not all; method: immunoSEQ multiplex PCR. The D gene and trimming were derived from the DNA, and the V and J assignments and clone size from that table. The sample holds around 220,000 clones, 86% seen once. Germline V gives CDR1 MGHRA, CDR2 YSYEKL. There are 18 residues in the CDR3. With 0 bases clipped from V and 0 bases from J, the junction kept 9 bases outside the gene matches. This sample was taken from a study of blood T cell repertoires in COVID-19. About the research overall: Samples taken during acute and convalescent COVID-19 were collected in the United States, Italy and Spain.

The sample taken for sequencing was peripheral blood. This rearrangement joins TRBV4-1 to TRBJ2-3, with 7 nucleotides matching TRBD2. This clonotype was sampled from a man between 45 and 60 years old with acute or convalescent COVID-19. The CDR3 spells CASSQERLSGVSTDTQYF. CDR3 coding DNA: TGCGCCAGCAGCCAAGAAAGACTGAGCGGGGTTAGCACAGATACGCAGTATTTT.